This TCR delta chain was obtained from a study of delta chain sequences of gamma delta T cells (dated by TCRdb to 2015 to 2018). Only one count was recorded for this clone. No antigen is known for it. This likely stems from a read error, as it lies one base from a far larger clone. Other nucleotide sequences from this sample produce the same CDR3. V is trimmed back by 3 bases and J by 3 bases, and the junction contains 11 bases that no gene match accounts for. Including cysteine and phenylalanine, the CDR3 has 16 amino acids. The kept DNA is CDR3 alone, 48 bases in frame from the first base. CDR1 and CDR2 were assigned from the germline V gene as GEAIGNYY and EKD. Library generation was performed with 5' RACE. Instrument used: Illumina MiSeq. Public reads were reanalyzed in TCRdb with CATT, and rows carrying the same DNA were merged afterwards. The sample yields about 500 delta-chain clones; about 20% were counted once. The top ten clones comprise roughly 61% of the sample.

The receptor's source is a human donor in good health. The chain uses TRDV2 and TRDJ1; 8 junctional bases match TRDD3. Input material: either unsorted cells or a sorted T cell fraction (not recorded which). Read as DNA, the sequence is TGTGCCTGTGACGGACTAGGGGATACTTCCCCCGATAAACTCATCTTT. It specifies CACDGLGDTSPDKLIF.